Listed below are T cell receptor beta chains from one sample, sequenced in a study of cytomegalovirus exposure and HLA in healthy donors. Libraries were prepared by immunoSEQ multiplex PCR; TCRdb keeps only in-frame clonotypes and omits some of them. The specimen's table records 45,000 to 60,000 clones. Sequenced material: PBMCs. Receptor source: a male donor in good health and CMV-seronegative. CDR3s include the opening cysteine and the closing phenylalanine or tryptophan. D genes are given only for firm matches.

>-|TRBV30|TRBJ2-1
CAWSAQGEQFF
TGTGCCTGGAGTGCCCAGGGTGAGCAGTTCTTC
>-|TRBV25-1|TRBJ1-3
CASSFSSGNTIYF
TGTGCCAGCAGTTTTTCGTCTGGAAACACCATATATTTT
>-|TRBV11-3|TRBJ2-3
CASSLGGATDTQYF
TGTGCCAGCAGCTTAGGTGGGGCCACAGATACGCAGTATTTT
>TRBD2|TRBV9|TRBJ2-1
CASSVSGGAAEQFF
TGTGCCAGCAGCGTAAGCGGGGGGGCCGCTGAGCAGTTCTTC
>-|TRBV7-3|TRBJ1-5
CASSLNGGGNQPQHF
TGTGCCAGCAGCTTAAATGGGGGGGGCAATCAGCCCCAGCATTTT
>-|TRBV6-5|TRBJ2-2
CASKPRRNTGELFF
TGTGCCAGCAAGCCACGGAGGAACACCGGGGAGCTGTTTTTT
>-|TRBV19|TRBJ1-1
CASSIPPGEAFF
TGTGCCAGTAGTATTCCCCCAGGTGAAGCTTTCTTT
>-|TRBV5-4|TRBJ2-7
CASCVGGSYEQYF
TGTGCCAGCTGCGTCGGCGGCTCCTACGAGCAGTACTTC
>-|TRBV5-1|TRBJ2-7
CASSLGASYEQYF
TGCGCCAGCAGCTTGGGGGCTTCCTACGAGCAGTACTTC
>-|TRBV18|TRBJ2-7
CASSPPDSLLAEQYF
TGTGCCAGCTCACCACCGGACTCCTTATTGGCAGAGCAGTACTTC
>TRBD1|TRBV9|TRBJ1-2
CASSHPRDRGIQGYTF
TGTGCCAGCAGCCACCCCCGGGACAGGGGAATTCAGGGCTACACCTTC
>TRBD2|TRBV5-1|TRBJ2-7
CASSLTLAGFYEQYF
TGCGCCAGCAGCTTGACACTAGCGGGGTTTTACGAGCAGTACTTC
>-|TRBV19|TRBJ1-5
CASGQSGNQPQHF
TGTGCCAGTGGACAGTCGGGCAATCAGCCCCAGCATTTT
>-|TRBV30|TRBJ2-7
CARDKGSAFEQYF
TGTGCCCGGGATAAAGGGTCAGCCTTCGAGCAGTACTTC
>TRBD2|TRBV18|TRBJ2-1
CASSPRGTSGGARYNEQFF
TGTGCCAGCTCACCTCGGGGGACTAGCGGGGGGGCACGCTACAATGAGCAGTTCTTC
>-|TRBV6-5|TRBJ1-1
CASSYNDRPSYEAFF
TGTGCCAGCAGTTATAACGACAGGCCGTCCTATGAAGCTTTCTTT
>TRBD2|TRBV4-1|TRBJ2-7
CASSQRESSGGTSCEQYF
TGCGCCAGCAGCCAGCGCGAATCTAGCGGGGGAACGTCCTGCGAGCAGTACTTC
>TRBD1|TRBV13|TRBJ1-1
CATSWYRGNTEAFF
TGTGCCACCTCGTGGTACAGGGGGAACACTGAAGCTTTCTTT
>-|TRBV2|TRBJ1-1
CASTVGGLNTEAFF
TGTGCCAGCACCGTGGGGGGTTTGAACACTGAAGCTTTCTTT
>TRBD1|TRBV18|TRBJ1-1
CASSSTGTGGWNTEAFF
TGTGCCAGCTCATCAACCGGGACAGGGGGGTGGAACACTGAAGCTTTCTTT
>TRBD1|TRBV4-1|TRBJ1-6
CASSSHHDRGGPPLHF
TGCGCCAGCAGCTCACATCATGACAGGGGGGGTCCACCCCTCCACTTT
>TRBD1|TRBV7-9|TRBJ1-6
CASNTQGNSPLHF
TGTGCCAGTAACACACAGGGGAATTCACCCCTCCACTTT
>-|TRBV20-1|TRBJ1-1
CSAYAGTEAFF
TGCAGTGCTTACGCAGGGACTGAAGCTTTCTTT
>-|TRBV19|TRBJ1-1
CATESGGTEAFF
TGTGCCACCGAATCGGGGGGCACTGAAGCTTTCTTT
>-|TRBV7-9|TRBJ1-2
CASSLGGTDSGYTF
TGTGCCAGCAGCTTAGGAGGTACGGATAGTGGCTACACCTTC
>TRBD1|TRBV5-1|TRBJ1-6
CASRPVTGSGSPLHF
TGCGCCAGCAGGCCAGTGACAGGGAGCGGTTCACCCCTCCACTTT
>-|TRBV6-5|TRBJ2-1
CASSYTGFSPNEQFF
TGTGCCAGCAGTTACACAGGGTTCAGCCCAAACGAGCAGTTCTTC
>-|TRBV4-1|TRBJ2-3
CASARGSTDTQYF
TGCGCCAGCGCTAGGGGTAGCACAGATACGCAGTATTTT
>TRBD1|TRBV4-3|TRBJ1-2
CASSQESRPGGGHYGYTF
TGCGCCAGCAGCCAAGAATCGCGACCAGGGGGTGGCCACTATGGCTACACCTTC
>TRBD1|TRBV7-2|TRBJ1-1
CASSSPGQKAFF
TGTGCCAGCAGCTCTCCGGGACAGAAAGCTTTCTTT
>TRBD1|TRBV4-1|TRBJ2-5
CASSQEGKGAETQYF
TGCGCCAGCAGCCAAGAGGGAAAGGGGGCGGAGACCCAGTACTTC
>TRBD1|TRBV19|TRBJ1-2
CASGDRAANYGYTF
TGTGCCAGCGGGGACAGAGCCGCTAACTATGGCTACACCTTC
>TRBD1|TRBV29-1|TRBJ2-7
CSAVGTGGSYEQYF
TGCAGCGCCGTCGGGACAGGGGGCTCCTACGAGCAGTACTTC
>-|TRBV5-5|TRBJ2-5
CASSHRGTAGETQYF
TGTGCCAGCAGCCATCGAGGTACAGCGGGTGAGACCCAGTACTTC
>-|TRBV18|TRBJ1-1
CASSLGQNEAFF
TGTGCCAGCTCACTAGGACAGAATGAAGCTTTCTTT
>TRBD2|TRBV7-2|TRBJ2-5
CASSYGLAGGGGKETQYF
TGTGCCAGCAGCTATGGACTAGCGGGGGGAGGTGGCAAAGAGACCCAGTACTTC
>TRBD1|TRBV7-9|TRBJ1-2
CASSQQGRQGKDVGYTF
TGTGCCAGCAGCCAACAAGGTCGACAGGGGAAGGATGTTGGCTACACCTTC
>-|TRBV30|TRBJ2-6
CAWSVRRGYYSGANVLTF
TGTGCCTGGAGTGTACGCCGGGGTTATTACTCTGGGGCCAACGTCCTGACTTTC
>TRBD1|TRBV11-2|TRBJ2-7
CASSLPGGEEQYF
TGTGCCAGCAGCCTCCCAGGGGGCGAAGAGCAGTACTTC
>TRBD1|TRBV7-8|TRBJ1-1
CASSFAPYTGGFAEAFF
TGTGCCAGCAGCTTCGCTCCTTACACAGGGGGTTTCGCTGAAGCTTTCTTT
>-|TRBV30|TRBJ2-1
CAWSGQTEQFF
TGTGCCTGGAGTGGGCAAACTGAGCAGTTCTTC
>-|TRBV7-7|TRBJ2-7
CASSVGQSYEQYF
TGTGCTAGCAGCGTAGGACAGTCCTACGAGCAGTACTTC
>TRBD1|TRBV5-1|TRBJ2-2
CASSTGQGIITGELFF
TGCGCCAGCAGCACGGGACAGGGAATAATCACCGGGGAGCTGTTTTTT
>TRBD1|TRBV19|TRBJ1-5
CASSPRDRERPQHF
TGTGCCAGTAGTCCCCGGGACAGGGAACGGCCCCAGCATTTT
>-|TRBV4-3|TRBJ1-6
CASSPFLDSSYNSPLHF
TGCGCCAGCAGCCCTTTCTTGGACAGCTCCTATAATTCACCCCTCCACTTT
>TRBD1|TRBV4-2|TRBJ1-1
CASSQRGQALNTEAFF
TGTGCCAGCAGCCAAAGGGGACAGGCGTTGAACACTGAAGCTTTCTTT
>TRBD2|TRBV7-3|TRBJ2-2
CASSLGLAGGTGELFF
TGTGCCAGCAGCTTAGGGCTAGCGGGGGGCACCGGGGAGCTGTTTTTT
>-|TRBV9|TRBJ1-2
CASSVREDYGYTF
TGTGCCAGCAGCGTGAGGGAGGACTATGGCTACACCTTC
>TRBD1|TRBV30|TRBJ1-2
CAWSPRDRGVYGYTF
TGTGCCTGGAGTCCCCGGGACAGGGGAGTATATGGCTACACCTTC
>TRBD2|TRBV9|TRBJ2-2
CASSPLAGGLNTGELFF
TGTGCCAGCAGCCCTTTAGCGGGGGGGCTAAACACCGGGGAGCTGTTTTTT
>-|TRBV5-1|TRBJ2-5
CASSLLDSQETQYF
TGCGCCAGCAGCTTGTTGGACAGCCAAGAGACCCAGTACTTC
>-|TRBV5-3|TRBJ2-5
CARSGPAGVQETQYF
TGTGCCAGAAGCGGACCGGCCGGGGTCCAAGAGACCCAGTACTTC
>-|TRBV30|TRBJ1-2
CASSPSGDYGYTF
TGTGCCTCCTCCCCCTCGGGGGACTATGGCTACACCTTC